This is a list of T cell receptor beta chains from one sample in a study of cytomegalovirus exposure and HLA in healthy donors. The data were produced by immunoSEQ multiplex PCR, yet TCRdb's version contains in-frame clones alone and is incomplete. The table records approximately 130,000 clones, around 87% of them present only once. The sample consisted of PBMCs. Receptor source: a woman aged 25 to 39 in good health and CMV-seronegative. Both conserved end residues are part of each CDR3. A D gene is named only where the DNA matches it firmly. Clone size is stated in some rows and not others, as once, few, many or a class when expanded.

v_gene	abundance	j_gene	d_gene	CDR3aa	CDR3nt
TRBV7-8	.	TRBJ1-2	.	CASSSDRTYGYTF	TGTGCCAGCAGTTCTGACAGAACCTATGGCTACACCTTC
TRBV10-3	few	TRBJ1-1	TRBD1	CAISGATGSEAFF	TGTGCCATCAGTGGGGCGACAGGGTCTGAAGCTTTCTTT
TRBV5-4	.	TRBJ2-3	.	CASSLGLAFSITDTQYF	TGTGCCAGCAGCTTGGGTCTAGCGTTTTCTATAACAGATACGCAGTATTTT
TRBV21-1	.	TRBJ2-7	.	CASSKSFVEGGRAWGEQYF	TGTGCCAGCAGCAAAAGCTTCGTGGAGGGCGGGAGGGCCTGGGGCGAGCAGTACTTC
TRBV30	few	TRBJ2-5	.	CAWSGSGQETQYF	TGTGCCTGGAGTGGCAGCGGCCAAGAGACCCAGTACTTC
TRBV18	.	TRBJ1-5	TRBD1	CASSGDRVYQPQHF	TGTGCCAGCTCTGGGGACAGGGTATACCAGCCCCAGCATTTT
TRBV5-5	.	TRBJ1-1	.	CASSFSWRGGTTEAFF	TGTGCCAGCAGCTTTTCTTGGAGGGGAGGGACCACTGAAGCTTTCTTT
TRBV13	.	TRBJ2-7	.	CASSLPLEAREQYF	TGTGCCAGCAGCCTGCCTCTTGAGGCGAGGGAGCAGTACTTC
TRBV5-6	few	TRBJ2-7	.	CASSSLASPYEQYF	TGTGCCAGCAGCTCGCTAGCCAGCCCCTACGAGCAGTACTTC
TRBV7-9	.	TRBJ2-7	TRBD2	CASSLSGGGSTYEQYF	TGTGCCAGCAGCTTAAGTGGCGGGGGGTCGACCTACGAGCAGTACTTC
TRBV9	.	TRBJ2-7	.	CASSVAGSGGYEQYF	TGTGCCAGCAGCGTAGCCGGGAGTGGTGGCTACGAGCAGTACTTC
TRBV21-1	.	TRBJ1-4	.	CASSKGRGLPTNEKLFF	TGTGCCAGCAGCAAGGGCAGGGGGCTCCCGACTAATGAAAAACTGTTTTTT
TRBV27	.	TRBJ1-6	TRBD1	CASSFRTGSLGSPLHF	TGTGCCAGCAGTTTCCGGACAGGGTCGTTGGGTTCACCCCTCCACTTT
TRBV7-2	.	TRBJ2-7	TRBD2	CASSPSGSLLDEQYF	TGTGCCAGCAGCCCGAGCGGGAGCCTTCTAGACGAGCAGTACTTC
TRBV7-8	.	TRBJ2-3	TRBD2	CASSPRGGRAGDTQYF	TGTGCCAGCAGCCCCCGGGGCGGGAGGGCCGGAGATACGCAGTATTTT
TRBV25-1	.	TRBJ1-1	TRBD1	CASSRGTGTFMNTEAFF	TGTGCCAGCAGTAGGGGGACAGGGACTTTCATGAACACTGAAGCTTTCTTT
TRBV27	.	TRBJ2-3	TRBD2	CASRPGFWSGWQRGGRTDTQYF	TGTGCCAGCAGGCCAGGATTCTGGTCAGGCTGGCAGCGGGGGGGCCGCACAGATACGCAGTATTTT
TRBV18	.	TRBJ1-2	.	CASSPAQGGYPF	TGTGCCAGCTCACCAGCGCAGGGTGGCTACCCCTTC
TRBV6-5	.	TRBJ1-2	.	CASRGQFHGYTF	TGTGCCAGCCGCGGACAGTTTCATGGCTACACCTTC
TRBV27	.	TRBJ1-4	.	CASSLLLTGSKLFF	TGTGCCAGCAGTCTCCTCCTGACAGGTTCAAAACTGTTTTTT
TRBV5-4	.	TRBJ2-5	TRBD2	CASSYNGPGLAIREETQYF	TGTGCCAGCAGCTATAATGGACCCGGACTAGCGATTCGTGAAGAGACCCAGTACTTC
TRBV2	.	TRBJ1-5	.	CASSVSATVSNQPQHF	TGTGCCAGCAGTGTTTCCGCGACAGTTAGCAATCAGCCCCAGCATTTT
TRBV6-5	.	TRBJ1-3	.	CASIGLRHGNTIYF	TGTGCCAGCATTGGTTTAAGACATGGAAACACCATATATTTT
TRBV19	.	TRBJ1-1	.	CASSIMAPNTEAFF	TGTGCCAGTAGTATAATGGCCCCGAACACTGAAGCTTTCTTT
TRBV7-8	.	TRBJ1-2	.	CASSTTGSRRSWDYGYTF	TGTGCCAGCAGCACTACAGGGAGTCGCCGTTCTTGGGACTATGGCTACACCTTC
TRBV7-2	.	TRBJ1-4	.	CASSPRYTNEKLFF	TGTGCCAGCAGCCCGAGATATACTAATGAAAAACTGTTTTTT
TRBV5-4	.	TRBJ2-2	.	CASSHNRNTGELFF	TGTGCCAGCAGCCATAACAGGAACACCGGGGAGCTGTTTTTT
TRBV27	once	TRBJ2-7	.	CASSSALRVEQYF	TGTGCCAGCAGTTCCGCCCTCCGGGTCGAGCAGTACTTC
TRBV5-1	once	TRBJ1-2	TRBD1	CASSPATGTGVIYGYTF	TGCGCCAGCAGCCCAGCGACCGGGACAGGGGTGATCTATGGCTACACCTTC
TRBV18	.	TRBJ2-7	TRBD2	CASSPPGLAGSYEQYF	TGTGCCAGCTCACCCCCGGGGCTAGCGGGGTCCTACGAGCAGTACTTC
TRBV7-2	.	TRBJ2-6	TRBD2	CASSTRAGASGANVLTF	TGTGCCAGCAGCACAAGGGCGGGAGCCTCTGGGGCCAACGTCCTGACTTTC
TRBV4-1	.	TRBJ1-1	.	CASSPTPGMVNTEAFF	TGCGCCAGCAGCCCAACCCCAGGGATGGTGAACACTGAAGCTTTCTTT
TRBV19	.	TRBJ2-2	.	CASRGLPSTGELFF	TGTGCCAGCAGGGGACTACCTTCCACCGGGGAGCTGTTTTTT
TRBV4-1	.	TRBJ2-3	.	CASSQGLQRRRTDTQYF	TGCGCCAGCAGCCAAGGTTTGCAGCGTCGCCGCACAGATACGCAGTATTTT
TRBV9	once	TRBJ1-1	.	CASSDFSGEAFF	TGTGCCAGCAGCGACTTTAGTGGTGAAGCTTTCTTT
TRBV6-6	.	TRBJ2-7	TRBD1	CASSITGVYEQYF	TGTGCCAGCAGTATTACAGGGGTCTACGAGCAGTACTTC
TRBV7-6	.	TRBJ1-1	TRBD1	CASSLQGEDTEAFF	TGTGCCAGCAGCCTACAGGGGGAAGATACTGAAGCTTTCTTT
TRBV19	.	TRBJ2-7	TRBD1	CASTPGGSTYEQYF	TGTGCCAGTACCCCAGGGGGCAGTACCTACGAGCAGTACTTC
TRBV10-3	few	TRBJ2-6	.	CAIRATLSGANVLTF	TGTGCCATCAGGGCCACATTGTCTGGGGCCAACGTCCTGACTTTC
TRBV28	.	TRBJ1-6	TRBD1	CASSLPAPGQADSPLHF	TGTGCCAGCAGTTTACCCGCACCGGGACAGGCGGATTCACCCCTCCACTTT
TRBV10-2	.	TRBJ2-1	TRBD2	CASRGGYRTSGRRPPYNEQFF	TGCGCCAGCAGGGGGGGTTATCGGACTAGCGGGAGGAGGCCCCCATACAATGAGCAGTTCTTC
TRBV6-4	many	TRBJ2-3	TRBD2	CASSDSRGGTDTQYF	TGTGCCAGCAGTGACTCCCGCGGGGGAACAGATACGCAGTATTTT
TRBV5-8	.	TRBJ2-7	.	CASSYKNRDYEQYF	TGTGCCAGCAGCTACAAAAACCGGGACTACGAGCAGTACTTC
TRBV7-2	.	TRBJ2-7	.	CASSRGAGTYEQYF	TGTGCCAGCAGCAGAGGTGCGGGCACCTACGAGCAGTACTTC
TRBV27	.	TRBJ1-4	TRBD1	CASRGGGAGEKLFF	TGTGCCAGCAGAGGAGGGGGCGCGGGAGAAAAACTGTTTTTT
TRBV9	.	TRBJ2-2	TRBD2	CASSAFGGGYTGELFF	TGTGCCAGCAGCGCTTTTGGGGGGGGGTACACCGGGGAGCTGTTTTTT
TRBV19	.	TRBJ2-7	.	CASRKAQALSYEQYF	TGTGCCAGCCGAAAGGCGCAGGCCCTCTCCTACGAGCAGTACTTC
TRBV30	.	TRBJ2-5	.	CAWIGGGRETQYF	TGTGCCTGGATTGGGGGCGGGCGGGAGACCCAGTACTTC
TRBV11-2	.	TRBJ2-2	TRBD2	CASSLPGLAVPNTGELFF	TGTGCCAGCAGCTTACCGGGACTAGCGGTACCGAACACCGGGGAGCTGTTTTTT
TRBV19	.	TRBJ1-1	.	CASSVGLMNTEAFF	TGTGCCAGTAGTGTGGGCCTCATGAACACTGAAGCTTTCTTT
TRBV21-1	.	TRBJ2-3	.	CASSHPSGRSTDTQYF	TGTGCCAGCAGCCACCCTAGCGGGAGAAGTACAGATACGCAGTATTTT
TRBV29-1	.	TRBJ2-1	.	CSARRDEQFF	TGCAGCGCCCGGAGGGATGAGCAGTTCTTC
TRBV7-2	.	TRBJ2-2	.	CASSQATNTGELFF	TGTGCCAGCAGCCAGGCCACGAACACCGGGGAGCTGTTTTTT
TRBV29-1	.	TRBJ2-1	TRBD2	CSGTSVVEFF	TGCAGCGGTACTAGCGTCGTCGAGTTCTTC
TRBV19	.	TRBJ1-5	TRBD1	CASISGGGRGSNQPQHF	TGTGCCAGTATCTCAGGAGGGGGCAGGGGTTCAAATCAGCCCCAGCATTTT
TRBV7-9	.	TRBJ1-4	TRBD1	CSSSLSTTGLGEKLFF	TGTTCCAGCAGCCTATCGACGACAGGGCTGGGGGAAAAACTGTTTTTT